This TCR beta chain was sequenced in a study of blood T cell repertoires in COVID-19 (dated by TCRdb to about 2020). For the study in its entirety: The collaborator samples originated in the United States, Italy and Spain and spanned the acute and convalescent phases of COVID-19. The prospective study material was composed of cDNA or gDNA derived from T cells, B-cell-depleted T cells, or PBMCs. Subjects who had been exposed to COVID-19, were actively infected with it, or had recovered from it provided the deeply sampled blood TCRbeta repertoires that made up the dataset. The repertoires were made available in a free public database intended to serve as a resource for research on the immune response to SARS-CoV-2. The samples were drawn from two sources: the first 160 participants of the ongoing ImmuneRACE study, and some 1,300 subjects contributed by 6 global collaborators. A de-identified subject ID, COVID-19 status, age in years and sex were almost always included in the sample metadata. Where available, HLA class I and class II types were obtained from metadata supplied by the sample provider rather than from assay-based typing. Study-level results and caveats: Clinical and demographic metadata were provided uncurated, with the amount varying by source and participant.

V loses 4 bases of germline sequence and J loses 0 bases, and the interval between the two ends is 9 bases. The CDR3 holds 15 amino acids from the cysteine to the phenylalanine. This entry keeps only the CDR3 DNA: 45 bases, framed from base 1. Taken from the germline V gene, the CDR1 and CDR2 loops are MNHEY and SVGEGT. A remark on this clone: Its antigen specificity is not known. No clone much larger than this one lies a single base away; base qualities are absent.

Whole blood was collected in K2EDTA tubes by collaborating institutions according to the institutions' own protocols. Collaborator samples were shipped for TCRbeta analysis as frozen whole blood, isolated PBMCs, or DNA extracted from either sample type. The immunoSEQ Assay, a bias-controlled multiplex PCR, was used to amplify TCRbeta CDR3 regions from genomic DNA. The paper's processing steps were these. Within the assay, amplification of reference gene primers was used to estimate how many nucleated cells each sample contained. To quantify the absolute abundance of each unique TCRbeta CDR3 rearrangement, sequence reads were collapsed and filtered. For each sample, productive Simpson clonality was calculated as the square root of Simpson's diversity index across productive rearrangements. In its TCRdb copy, this immuneACCESS table keeps in-frame sequences only and misses some clones. Where compared with another copy, unresolved V genes explain less than half of these, and the others have no known cause. D and trimming were read from the DNA, whereas the V and J calls and clone size are those reported in that table. This sample holds some 220,000 clones; less than 90% were observed only once. The ten most abundant clones make up roughly 20% of the sample.

The V and J segments used are TRBV6-2 or TRBV6-3 and TRBJ1-4, with an unclear D gene assignment. The origin of this receptor is a woman over 75 with active or convalescent COVID-19. The sequenced sample was peripheral blood. The CDR3 reads as follows: CASSSHTATNEKLFF. The sequence in DNA is TGTGCCAGCAGTTCCCACACCGCAACTAATGAAAAACTGTTTTTT.